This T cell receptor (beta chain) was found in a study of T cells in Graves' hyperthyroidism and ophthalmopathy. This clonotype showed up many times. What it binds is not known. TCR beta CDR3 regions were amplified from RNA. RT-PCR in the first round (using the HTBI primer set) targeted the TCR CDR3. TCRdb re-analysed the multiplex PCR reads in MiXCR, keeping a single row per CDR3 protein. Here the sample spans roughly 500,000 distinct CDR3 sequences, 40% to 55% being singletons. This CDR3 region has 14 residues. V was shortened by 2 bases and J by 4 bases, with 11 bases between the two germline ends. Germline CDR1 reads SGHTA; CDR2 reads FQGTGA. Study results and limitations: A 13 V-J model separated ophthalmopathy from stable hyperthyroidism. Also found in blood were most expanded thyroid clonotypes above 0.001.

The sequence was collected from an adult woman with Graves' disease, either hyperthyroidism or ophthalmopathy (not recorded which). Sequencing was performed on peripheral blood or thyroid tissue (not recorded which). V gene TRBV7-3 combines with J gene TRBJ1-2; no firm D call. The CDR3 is CASSLGPSGYGYTF. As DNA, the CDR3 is TGTGCCAGCAGCTTAGGCCCATCGGGCTATGGCTACACCTTC.